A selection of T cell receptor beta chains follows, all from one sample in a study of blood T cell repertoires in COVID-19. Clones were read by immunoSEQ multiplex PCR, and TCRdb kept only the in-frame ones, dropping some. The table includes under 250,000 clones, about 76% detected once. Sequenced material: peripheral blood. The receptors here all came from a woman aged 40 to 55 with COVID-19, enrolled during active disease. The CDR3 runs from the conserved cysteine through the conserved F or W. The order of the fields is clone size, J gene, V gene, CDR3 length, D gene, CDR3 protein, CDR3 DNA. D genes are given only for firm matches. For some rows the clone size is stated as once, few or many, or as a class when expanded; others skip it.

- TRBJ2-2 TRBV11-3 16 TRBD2 CASSLLAGSNTGELFF TGTGCCAGCAGCTTACTAGCGGGATCGAACACCGGGGAGCTGTTTTTT
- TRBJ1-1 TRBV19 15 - CASSSGTPKNTEAFF TGTGCCAGTAGTTCCGGGACACCCAAGAACACTGAAGCTTTCTTT
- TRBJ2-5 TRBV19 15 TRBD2 CASGLAGGHQETQYF TGTGCCAGCGGACTAGCGGGAGGGCATCAGGAGACCCAGTACTTC
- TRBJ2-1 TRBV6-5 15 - CASSPRLSHQNEQFF TGTGCCAGCAGTCCACGACTATCCCACCAAAATGAGCAGTTCTTC
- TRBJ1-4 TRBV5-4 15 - CASSPRGGTNEKLFF TGTGCCAGCAGCCCACGAGGAGGAACTAATGAAAAACTGTTTTTT
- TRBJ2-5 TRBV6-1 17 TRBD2 CASSEGGLAGVVETQYF TGTGCCAGCAGTGAAGGGGGACTAGCGGGAGTAGTAGAGACCCAGTACTTC
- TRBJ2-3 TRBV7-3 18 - CASSLTGFRDSGTDTQYF TGTGCCAGCAGCCTTACAGGGTTCCGTGATTCGGGGACAGATACGCAGTATTTT
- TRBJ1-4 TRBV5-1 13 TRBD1 CASGTGGNEKLFF TGCGCCAGCGGGACAGGGGGAAATGAAAAACTGTTTTTT
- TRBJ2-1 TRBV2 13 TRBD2 CASGRTSGNEQFF TGTGCCAGCGGCCGGACTAGCGGGAACGAGCAGTTCTTC
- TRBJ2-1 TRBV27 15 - CASSLGGTSPNEQFF TGTGCCAGCAGTTTAGGGGGAACTAGCCCCAATGAGCAGTTCTTC
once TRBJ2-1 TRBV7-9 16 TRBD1 CASIQGQGGTYNEQFF TGTGCCAGCATCCAAGGACAGGGAGGCACCTACAATGAGCAGTTCTTC
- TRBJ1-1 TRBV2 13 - CASFDSSNTEAFF TGTGCCAGCTTCGACAGCTCAAACACTGAAGCTTTCTTT
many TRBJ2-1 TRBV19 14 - CASSSILDSHEQFF TGTGCCAGTAGTTCCATCTTGGACAGCCATGAGCAGTTCTTC
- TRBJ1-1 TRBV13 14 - CASSLKEGGPQGFF TGTGCCAGCAGCCTAAAAGAGGGAGGGCCTCAGGGTTTCTTT
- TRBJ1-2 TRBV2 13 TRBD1 CANGTGAYYGYTF TGTGCCAACGGGACAGGGGCTTACTATGGCTACACCTTC
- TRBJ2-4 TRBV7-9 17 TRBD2 CASSSSSGGLAKNIQYF TGTGCCAGCAGCTCTTCTAGCGGGGGGTTAGCCAAAAACATTCAGTACTTC
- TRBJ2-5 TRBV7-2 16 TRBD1 CASSLGTGVRGETQYF TGTGCCAGCAGCTTAGGGACAGGGGTACGGGGGGAGACCCAGTACTTC
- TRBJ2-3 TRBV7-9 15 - CASSLVAPSTDTQYF TGTGCCAGCAGCTTAGTAGCGCCCAGTACAGATACGCAGTATTTT
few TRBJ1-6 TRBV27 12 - CASNGRGSPLHF TGTGCCAGCAACGGGCGGGGTTCACCCCTCCACTTT
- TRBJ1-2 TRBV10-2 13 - CASSEARGVGYTF TGCGCCAGCAGTGAGGCCCGGGGGGTTGGCTACACCTTC
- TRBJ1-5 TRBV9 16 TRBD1 CASSLRDRASNQPQHF TGTGCCAGCAGCCTCCGGGACAGGGCGAGCAATCAGCCCCAGCATTTT
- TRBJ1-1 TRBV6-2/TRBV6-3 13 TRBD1 CASSWTGATEAFF TGTGCCAGCAGTTGGACAGGGGCCACTGAAGCTTTCTTT
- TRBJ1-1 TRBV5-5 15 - CASSGRQVGNTEAFF TGTGCCAGCAGCGGCCGACAGGTTGGGAACACTGAAGCTTTCTTT
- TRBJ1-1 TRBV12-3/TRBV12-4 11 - CASSRNTEAFF TGTGCCAGCAGCAGAAACACTGAAGCTTTCTTT
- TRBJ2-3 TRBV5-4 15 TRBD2 CASSQVAGGTDTQYF TGTGCCAGCAGTCAAGTGGCGGGAGGGACAGATACGCAGTATTTT
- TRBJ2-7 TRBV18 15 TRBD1 CASSRQGAREDEQYF TGTGCCAGCTCTCGGCAGGGGGCGCGGGAAGACGAGCAGTACTTC
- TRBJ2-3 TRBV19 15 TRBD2 CASSRLAVSTDTQYF TGTGCCAGTAGTAGACTAGCGGTTAGCACAGATACGCAGTATTTT
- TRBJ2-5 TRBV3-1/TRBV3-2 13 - CASSQDRAGTQYF TGTGCCAGCAGCCAAGATCGAGCGGGTACCCAGTACTTC
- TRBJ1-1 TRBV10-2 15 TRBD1 CASSEPGQGAAEAFF TGCGCCAGCAGTGAACCGGGACAGGGGGCGGCTGAAGCTTTCTTT
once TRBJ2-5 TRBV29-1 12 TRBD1 CSVYRGSRTQYF TGCAGCGTATACAGGGGAAGTCGGACCCAGTACTTC
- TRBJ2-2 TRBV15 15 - CATSRGQANTGELFF TGTGCCACCAGCAGAGGACAAGCGAACACCGGGGAGCTGTTTTTT
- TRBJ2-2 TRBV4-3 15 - CASSQGRRNTGELFF TGCGCCAGCAGCCAAGGTCGCAGGAACACCGGGGAGCTGTTTTTT
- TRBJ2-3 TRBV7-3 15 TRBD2 CASSLGAGGPDTQYF TGTGCCAGCAGCTTAGGCGCGGGGGGGCCGGATACGCAGTATTTT
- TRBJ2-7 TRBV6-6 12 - CASSYAGVEQYF TGTGCCAGCAGTTACGCCGGAGTCGAGCAGTACTTC
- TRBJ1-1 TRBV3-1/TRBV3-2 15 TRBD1 CASSRIAGGNTEAFF TGTGCCAGCAGCCGTATCGCAGGGGGGAACACTGAAGCTTTCTTT
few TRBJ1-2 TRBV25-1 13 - CASSEGTIYGYTF TGTGCCAGCAGTGAGGGGACAATCTATGGCTACACCTTC
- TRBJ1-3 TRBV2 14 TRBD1 CASRLGTAGNTIYF TGTGCCAGCAGGCTCGGGACAGCTGGAAACACCATATATTTT
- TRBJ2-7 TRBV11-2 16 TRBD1 CASSWGQGALYYEQYF TGTGCCAGCAGCTGGGGACAGGGGGCCCTGTACTACGAGCAGTACTTC
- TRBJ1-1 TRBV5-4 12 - CASSFPDTEAFF TGTGCCAGCAGCTTCCCCGACACTGAAGCTTTCTTT
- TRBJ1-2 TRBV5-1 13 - CASSLDINYGYTF TGCGCCAGCAGCTTGGATATCAACTATGGCTACACCTTC
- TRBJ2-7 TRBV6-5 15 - CASIETGPRAYEQYF TGTGCCAGCATCGAAACCGGACCCAGGGCCTACGAGCAGTACTTC
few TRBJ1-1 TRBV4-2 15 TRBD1 CASSHAQGDEGEAFF TGTGCCAGCAGCCACGCACAGGGGGATGAGGGTGAAGCTTTCTTT
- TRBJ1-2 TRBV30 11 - CAWRRGTANTF TGTGCCTGGAGGAGGGGGACCGCTAACACCTTC
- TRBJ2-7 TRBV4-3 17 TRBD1 CASSQDLQGLLSYEQYF TGCGCCAGCAGCCAAGACCTACAGGGGTTGTTATCCTACGAGCAGTACTTC
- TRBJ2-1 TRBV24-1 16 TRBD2 CATSDGLAGSYNEQFF TGTGCCACCAGTGATGGACTAGCGGGGTCCTACAATGAGCAGTTCTTC